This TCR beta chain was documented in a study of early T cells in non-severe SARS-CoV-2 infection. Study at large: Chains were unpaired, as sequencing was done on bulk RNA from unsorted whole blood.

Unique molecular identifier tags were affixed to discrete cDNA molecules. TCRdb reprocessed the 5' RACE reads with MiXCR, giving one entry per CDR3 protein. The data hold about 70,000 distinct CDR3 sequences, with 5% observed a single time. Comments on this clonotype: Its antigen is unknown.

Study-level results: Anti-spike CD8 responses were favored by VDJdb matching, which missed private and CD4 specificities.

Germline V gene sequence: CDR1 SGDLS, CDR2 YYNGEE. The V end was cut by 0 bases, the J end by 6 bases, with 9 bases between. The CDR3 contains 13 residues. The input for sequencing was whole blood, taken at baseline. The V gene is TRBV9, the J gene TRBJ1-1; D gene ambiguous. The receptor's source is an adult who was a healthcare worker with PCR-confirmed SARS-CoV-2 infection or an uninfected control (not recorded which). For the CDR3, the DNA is TGTGCCAGCAGCGTAGCTCGGCGCCCTGAAGCTTTCTTT. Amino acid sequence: CASSVARRPEAFF.